Presented here are 10 T cell receptor beta chains from one specimen sequenced in a study of beta chain features in type 1 diabetes (dated by TCRdb to the late 2010s). What the authors observed across the whole study: A moderate but significant shortening of TCRB CDR3 length was observed in type 1 diabetes patients in all four CD4+ subsets.

The method behind the library was the immunoSEQ multiplex PCR assay. The High Capacity cDNA Reverse Transcription Kit was used to reverse transcribe all of the isolated RNA, meaning that expressed TCRB transcripts were what got sequenced. What TCRdb holds here is the immuneACCESS table cut down to in-frame rearrangements. Part of the clones is not present; checked against another copy, under half of the missing clones reflect an unresolved V gene, and the others are unexplained. This sample holds 330,000 or so clones; over 9.5% were observed only once. The top ten hold approximately 0.011% of the sample. Their specific antigens are unknown. The sample was naive CD4+ T cells from blood. In light of the paper, this sample's cell subset or site label describes: true naive CD4+ T cells. These receptor sequences come from a woman in her late teens or twenties with type 1 diabetes.

The chain carries TRBV29-1 and TRBJ2-7; 11 nucleotides line up with TRBD2. V shed 4 bases and J 6 bases; nucleotides not matched to a gene: 11. The CDR3 loop spans 15 amino acids. The V gene's germline CDR1 is SQVTM and CDR2 ANQGSEA. The CDR3 loop reads CSVGPRLAGFGEQYF. CDR3 coding DNA: TGCAGCGTTGGTCCCAGACTAGCGGGATTTGGCGAGCAGTACTTC.

This clone was recorded a few times. V and J are TRBV4-2 and TRBJ1-5, with TRBD1 as a possible D gene (6 bases). The V gene lost 4 bases and the J gene lost 1 base, with 17 bases spanning the gap. The CDR3 is 17 amino acids. CDR1 LGHNA and CDR2 YNFKEQ come from the germline V gene. CDR3 region: CASSLGENRASNQPQHF. The CDR3 DNA is TGTGCCAGCAGCCTTGGGGAAAACAGGGCAAGCAATCAGCCCCAGCATTTT.

This clone showed up just a few times. The chain uses TRBV7-9 and TRBJ2-2; a weak D match, TRBD2 (5 bases). This CDR3 has 12 residues. V was shortened by 5 bases and J by 8 bases, with 9 bases between the two germline ends. Germline loops: CDR1 SEHNR, CDR2 FQNEAQ (reference sequence). CDR3 residues: CASSTRGGELFF. DNA for the CDR3: TGTGCCAGCAGCACCCGGGGTGGGGAGCTGTTTTTT.

The rearrangement links TRBV7-3 to TRBJ2-3; TRBD2 matches at 10 bases. Trimming took 5 bases from V and 4 from J; bases not matched to a gene: 6. Germline CDR1 and CDR2: SGHTA and FQGTGA. The CDR3 consists of 15 residues. DNA for the CDR3: TGTGCCAGCAGCCACTCAGCGGGAGGGCCAGATACGCAGTATTTT. Translation gives CASSHSAGGPDTQYF. Combining the CDR3 with reference TRBV7-3 and TRBJ2-3 gives the whole variable domain GAGVSQTPSNKVTEKGKYVELRCDPISGHTALYWYRQSLGQGPEFLIYFQGTGAADDSGLPNDRFFAVRPEGSVSTLKIQRTERGDSAVYLCASSHSAGGPDTQYFGPGTRLTVL.

The V and J genes are TRBV5-8 and TRBJ2-2; D is possibly TRBD1 (6 bases). V was shortened by 1 base and J by 4 bases, with 14 bases between the two germline ends. Germline assignment: CDR1 SGHTS and CDR2 YDEGEE. This CDR3 contains 16 residues. The CDR3 loop is CASSLIGQSPTGELFF. The CDR3 DNA reads as TGTGCCAGCAGCTTGATCGGACAGTCACCCACCGGGGAGCTGTTTTTT.

The chain joins TRBV29-1 to TRBJ2-2; D not certain. This CDR3 contains 13 residues. Germline V gene data show CDR1 as SQVTM and CDR2 as ANQGSEA. V was shortened by 7 bases and J by 3 bases, with 12 bases between the two germline ends. The CDR3 reads CSGTTTHTGELFF. In nucleotides, the CDR3 is TGCAGCGGTACAACCACGCACACCGGGGAGCTGTTTTTT.

The gene calls are TRBV29-1 and TRBJ1-1; D perhaps matches TRBD1 (5 bases). Germline V CDR1 and CDR2: SQVTM, ANQGSEA. Trimming shortened V by 6 bases and J by 1 base, and 12 bases separated the two germline ends. The CDR3 is 13 residues long. In DNA form, the CDR3 reads TGCAGCGTGAAGGGGCCGGGGAACACTGAAGCTTTCTTT. This translates into CSVKGPGNTEAFF. Drawing the rest from reference TRBV29-1 and TRBJ1-1, the complete variable domain is SAVISQKPSRDICQRGTSLTIQCQVDSQVTMMFWYRQQPGQSLTLIATANQGSEATYESGFVIDKFPISRPNLTFSTLTVSNMSPEDSSIYLCSVKGPGNTEAFFGQGTRLTVV.

This clone was detected only a few times. The rearrangement uses TRBV7-6 and TRBJ2-1, with TRBD2 matching 7 bases. Germline V gives CDR1 SGHVS, CDR2 FNYEAQ. Trimming cost V 8 bases and J 8 bases; bases outside gene matches: 9. The CDR3 has 13 amino acids. This chain's CDR3 is CASRLALGDEQFF. The CDR3 nucleotides read TGTGCCAGCCGACTAGCTCTCGGGGATGAGCAGTTCTTC.

This chain connects TRBV6-5 to TRBJ1-5, with D unclear. The CDR3 length is 12 residues. Trimming shortened V by 4 bases and J by 4 bases, and 5 bases separated the two germline ends. Germline CDR1 and CDR2: MNHEY and SVGAGI. The CDR3, as DNA: TGTGCCAGCAGTTCGTTTAATCAGCCCCAGCATTTT. This encodes CASSSFNQPQHF.

About this clone itself: Germline is not matched at one junction end, which may reflect a read error. V is TRBV20-1 and J is TRBJ1-4; a possible D gene is TRBD1 (6 bases). CDR3 length equals 11 residues. Germline V gene lookup returns CDR1 DFQATT and CDR2 SNEGSKA (reference sequence). The CDR3 DNA reads TGCAGTGCTAGAGATCGAGGACAGATCAATTTT. Translating gives CSARDRGQINF.